This TCR beta chain was found in a study of spatial heterogeneity in lung cancer. Background on the study: The donor group consisted of roughly 70 patients who had untreated, early-stage non-small cell lung cancer. Follow-up PBMC specimens underwent sequencing when available; their median timing was roughly two years after resection.

The sample holds many counts of this clonotype. TCRdb passed the 5' RACE reads through MiXCR, listing each CDR3 protein once. The sample includes roughly 110,000 distinct CDR3 sequences, about 10% of them seen just once. Time point meaning: blood at routine non-recurrence follow-up after resection. Whole RNA, isolated from tumor, nontumor lung or frozen PBMC, was sequenced without prior sorting. Germline lookup yields CDR1 SGHDT and CDR2 YYEEEE. Trimming took off 0 bases at V and 4 bases at J, with 13 bases between the two ends. The CDR3 totals 16 residues. Specimen: PBMCs, collected at follow-up. The chain links TRBV5-6 to TRBJ2-2; D could derive from TRBD1 or TRBD2 (5 bases each). This clonotype was sampled from a female donor with early-stage non-small cell lung cancer. This chain's CDR3 is CASSLVGRGPTGELFF. The CDR3 coding sequence is TGTGCCAGCAGCTTGGTCGGTAGGGGACCCACCGGGGAGCTGTTTTTT.